This T cell receptor (beta chain) stems from a study of control samples from healthy donors and cancer patients. This clone was counted once. The CDR3 extends over 14 amino acids. CDR1 SGHVS and CDR2 FQNEAQ come from the germline V gene. V was cut by 5 bases and J by 2 bases, with 13 bases left in between. TCRdb's copy holds only in-frame clones and misses some; the assay was immunoSEQ multiplex PCR. Seen here are about 51,000 clones, 75% to 90% observed once, and the top ten hold about 9.5%. The specimen sequenced was blood. The chain joins TRBV7-8 to TRBJ2-7, with D tentatively TRBD1 (6 bases). The receptor comes from a man in his 70s in good health. DNA for the CDR3: TGTGCCAGCAGCCCAAGGGACACCCCCTACGAGCAGTACTTC. It codes for CASSPRDTPYEQYF.